This T cell receptor beta chain was captured by sequencing in a study of blood T cells in healthy people across ages. General study results and limits: In the absence of known donor CMV status, changes in expanded clonotypes were possibly confounded.

This clonotype was seen a few times. Its antigen is currently unknown. The V end was cut by 3 bases, the J end by 6 bases, with 13 bases between. The germline V gene encodes CDR1 MNHEY and CDR2 SMNVEV (reference sequence). The CDR3 loop spans 14 amino acids. Using a J-beta primer mix together with a sample-barcoded 5' primer, a second PCR was run for roughly 7 to 11 cycles. TCRdb reprocessed the 5' RACE reads with MiXCR, giving one entry per CDR3 protein. Altogether hundreds of thousands of distinct CDR3 sequences are present, around 30% being singletons, with the ten largest covering 29%. The sequencing input was blood. The receptor was derived from a woman in her sixties or seventies in good health. J is TRBJ2-3 and V is TRBV27; D perhaps matches TRBD2 (5 bases). Written as DNA, the CDR3 is TGTGCCAGCAGTTTTGGGTGGGAGTTTGATACGCAGTATTTT. This translates into CASSFGWEFDTQYF.